This T cell receptor (beta chain) was profiled in a study of blood T cell repertoires in COVID-19. The CDR3 extends over 12 amino acids. V dropped 4 bases and J dropped 5 bases, with 10 bases sitting between them. The germline gives CDR1 SQVTM, CDR2 ANQGSEA. As handled by the study authors: Nucleated cell number was recorded as an estimate derived from reference gene primer amplification. Sequencing was performed with immunoSEQ multiplex PCR; in TCRdb, only in-frame clones are kept and a portion is missing. Clone size and V and J calls were adopted from that table, with D and trimming inferred from the DNA. The sample contains under 200,000 clones, about 86% of which appear only once.

The sample comprised peripheral blood. V and J are TRBV29-1 and TRBJ2-3; D might be TRBD1 (5 bases). This receptor was identified in a middle-aged man with active or convalescent COVID-19. The CDR3 DNA sequence: TGCAGCGTTGCTCAGGGCGGAGATACGCAGTATTTT. This encodes CSVAQGGDTQYF.